This T cell receptor (beta chain) was documented in a study of identical twins (dated by TCRdb to about 2016). Study-level background: TCR alpha and beta repertoires from monozygotic twins, unrelated adults of various ages and cord blood were deep-sequenced to test whether fetal clonotypes persist. To rule out contamination, replicate twin experiments were performed at different times with different library preparation protocols.

This clonotype turned up a few times. Its antigen is still unknown. No base-level quality is on record; no much larger clone is a single base apart. At the junction V is shortened by 5 bases and J by 5 bases, with 27 bases in between. Including cysteine and phenylalanine, the CDR3 has 18 amino acids. The retained sequence is limited to the CDR3, 54 bases, with the frame set at the first base. Every donor in the study was a healthy Caucasian. The twin cohort consisted of three pairs of female monozygotic twins, all aged roughly 18 to 29 years. RNA for TCR libraries was isolated from peripheral blood mononuclear cells. Receptors were amplified or captured by 5' RACE. Sequencer: Illumina HiSeq 2000. Template switching introduced a universal primer binding site; the final cDNA contained a unique molecular identifier, enabling accurate counting of TCR cDNA molecules. Specific primers in the conserved constant-segment region were used to synthesize first-strand cDNA for TCR alpha and beta chains. To control for contamination, each cDNA library was double barcoded with a SMART-Mk sample barcode plus Illumina barcodes. TruSeq adapter sequences along with Illumina sample barcodes were introduced in two successive PCR steps. The TCR alpha and beta cDNA libraries were sequenced on the Illumina HiSeq platform using custom primers. The study's processing was this. MiGEC was used to process raw reads and extract unique molecular identifiers, and MiXCR was used to find CDR3 positions. Recombination models were inferred per individual with the repgenHMM and IGoR tools using an EM algorithm. The analysis of shared clonotypes was done with the tcR package in R, with sharing normalized by the product of cloneset sizes. Out-of-frame nonproductive sequences were analyzed to study raw recombination free of thymic and clonal selection effects. TCRdb trimmed the raw reads at Q25, called clones with MiXCR and kept productive beta chains. For every CDR3 protein sequence, its rows merge into one entry that carries the most common genes and DNA. The V and J calls were determined by TCRdb, not by the authors. Counted in this sample were 550,000 to 700,000 distinct CDR3 sequences; roughly 20% of them appeared once. The ten largest make up around 4.5% of the sample.

General study outcomes and caveats: In beta out-of-frame sequences, excess twin sharing was weaker, because having fewer shared sequences lowered the signal-to-noise ratio. Recombination models systematically underestimated out-of-frame TCR alpha sharing in monozygotic twins but agreed with sharing between unrelated individuals. Invariant T cells such as MAIT and iNKT could partly confound zero-insertion analyses, although diverse VJ usage argued against such confounding for most clonotypes. Abundant cord blood beta clonotypes had fewer insertions, young adult naive repertoires showed a similar but weaker trend, and memory repertoires showed no such trend. Compared with coincidental sharing between unrelated individuals, out-of-frame TCR alpha sequences shared between twins had an excess of sequences with low generation probability. Because the same donors could not be followed over many years, the conclusions depended on cross-sectional statistical analysis.

The same specimen was also included in a second study, on T cells expressing NK-cell markers. Per the second study: TCR beta-chain repertoires were profiled in sorted CD3+CD56+NKG2C+, CD3+CD56+NKG2C- and CD3+CD56-NKG2C+ T-cell subsets from several donors. Seven of the eight sequenced donors were HCMV-seropositive and one was HCMV-seronegative. In several experiments an anti-gammadeltaTCR antibody was added to restrict sorting to alphabetaTCR-expressing T cells. In six donors, the dominant CD3+CD56+NKG2C+ clonotypes ranked among the top 10 CD8+ clonotypes, making up about 1.0-8% of CD8+ T cells. Those dominant clonotypes were again the most abundant among CD3+CD56-NKG2C+ cells in a few donors, at about 25-60.1%. Whether the expanded NKG2C-expressing T cell clones were specific for HCMV antigens was left unclear. The study sequenced eight donors, all healthy volunteers chosen at random: three men and five women. HCMV serostatus was determined by detecting HCMV-specific IgG in serum with a commercial ELISA kit. For a handful of donors, bulk peripheral blood T-cell repertoires were also sequenced from unsorted PBMC. MIGEC was used to demultiplex reads and group reads by UMI, and MiTCR was used to assemble and quantify clonotypes. To exclude erroneous sequences, only TCR cDNA sequences supported by at least two reads were retained. Downstream repertoire analysis used the tcR package, and clonotypes were matched across fractions by CDR3 nucleotide sequence plus V segment. VDJmatch was used to annotate antigen specificity against VDJdb, with one amino acid substitution in CDR3 permitted.

Here the chain combines TRBV12-3 or TRBV12-4 and TRBJ2-5, with a tentative D gene TRBD2 over 5 matching bases. Sequencing was carried out using PBMCs. The TCR sequence derives from a woman aged 18-29 years in good health. The CDR3: CASSPWAPWEPLRETQYF. DNA sequence: TGTGCCAGCAGTCCCTGGGCGCCGTGGGAGCCCCTAAGGGAGACCCAGTACTTC.